What follows are 10 T cell receptor beta chains derived from one specimen sequenced in a study of blood T cell repertoires in COVID-19. Measured with immunoSEQ multiplex PCR; TCRdb has only the in-frame clones, and not every one. There are fewer than 450,000 clones in the sample; about 90% occur only once, and nearly 6.5% lies in the top ten. Sequencing was carried out using peripheral blood. These receptors were obtained from a woman in her fifties or sixties with COVID-19, enrolled during active disease.

The CDR3 protein is CASSIGAGAELTEAFF. The CDR3 coding sequence is TGTGCCAGTAGTATAGGGGCAGGGGCTGAACTCACTGAAGCTTTCTTT. The V call is TRBV19, the J call TRBJ1-1, with a possible D match to TRBD1 (6 bases). V dropped 1 base and J dropped 4 bases, with 16 bases sitting between them. CDR3 size: 16 residues. The V gene's germline CDR1 is LNHDA and CDR2 SQIVND (reference sequence).

The CDR3 nucleotides read TGTGCCAGCTCGCCCAAGACTTCCGGACAGGGAGAGACCCAGTACTTC. Translating gives CASSPKTSGQGETQYF. The chain links TRBV18 to TRBJ2-5, with 8 bases that match TRBD1. The CDR3 contains 16 residues. J was trimmed by 4 bases and V by 6 bases; bases with no gene match: 13. Germline values: CDR1 KGHSH, CDR2 LQKENI.

This clone was counted once. The chain couples TRBV19 to TRBJ1-1; TRBD1 is a possible D gene (6 bases). Trimming pared 3 bases from V and 3 bases from J, leaving 8 bases between. The CDR3 is 13 residues long. Germline lookup yields CDR1 LNHDA and CDR2 SQIVND (reference sequence). CDR3 sequence (DNA): TGTGCCAGTAGTATGTACAGGGACACTGAAGCTTTCTTT. Its protein is CASSMYRDTEAFF.

This clone was counted between two and nine times. J is TRBJ1-2 and V is TRBV6-5; D is ambiguous. Germline loops: CDR1 MNHEY, CDR2 SVGAGI. V lost 7 bases to trimming and J lost 4 bases, with 13 bases between them. The CDR3 is made up of 13 amino acids. The CDR3 DNA reads as TGTGCCAGCATTTTGAGTAGCGGCTATGGCTACACCTTC. Residues: CASILSSGYGYTF.

The chain carries TRBV5-1 and TRBJ2-1, with a possible D match to TRBD2 (6 bases). The CDR3 runs 15 residues. V was pared by 0 bases and J by 4 bases, with 11 bases between. Germline CDR1 is SGHRS and CDR2 is YFSETQ. Here the CDR3 reads CASSLGSGAYNEQFF. CDR3 DNA sequence: TGCGCCAGCAGCTTGGGTAGCGGCGCGTACAATGAGCAGTTCTTC.

This sequence joins TRBV5-1 and TRBJ2-5; D gene unclear. V lost 6 bases to trimming and J lost 5 bases, with 8 bases between them. The germline V gene encodes CDR1 SGHRS and CDR2 YFSETQ. The CDR3 sequence is 11 residues long. In DNA, the CDR3 is TGCGCCAGCACCCTCCTGGAGACCCAGTACTTC. Its protein is CASTLLETQYF.

CDR3 sequence reads: CASSLSFFSGNTIYF. In nucleotides, the CDR3 is TGTGCCAGCAGCTTATCCTTCTTCTCTGGAAACACCATATATTTT. This chain connects TRBV7-2 to TRBJ1-3; D remains ambiguous. V gave up 2 bases and J gave up 0 bases, with 8 bases separating them. From germline, CDR1 is SGHTA and CDR2 FQGNSA. This CDR3 is 15 amino acids long. The complete variable domain, with remaining parts taken from reference TRBV7-2 and TRBJ1-3, reads GAGVSQSPSNKVTEKGKDVELRCDPISGHTALYWYRQSLGQGLEFLIYFQGNSAPDKSGLPSDRFSAERTGGSVSTLTIQRTQQEDSAVYLCASSLSFFSGNTIYFGEGSWLTVV.

This chain joins TRBV7-2 and TRBJ1-3, with D possibly matching TRBD1 (6 bases). CDR3 length: 13 amino acids. Trimming cost V 1 base and J 5 bases, with 6 bases left between them. Germline loops: CDR1 SGHTA, CDR2 FQGNSA. CDR3 sequence reads: CASSLGDRNTIYF. CDR3 DNA: TGTGCCAGCAGCTTAGGGGACAGAAACACCATATATTTT.

V and J are TRBV27 and TRBJ1-6, with 7 bases fitting TRBD1. Germline V CDR1 and CDR2: MNHEY, SMNVEV (reference sequence). Trimming cost V 6 bases and J 9 bases; bases outside gene matches: 14. This CDR3 spans 16 amino acids. CDR3 bases: TGTGCCAGCAGACCGCCCCCCGGACAGGTTTTTTCACCCCTCCACTTT. It is translated as CASRPPPGQVFSPLHF.

The chain combines TRBV7-2 with TRBJ1-2; TRBD1 agrees at 11 bases. Germline V lookup: CDR1 SGHTA, CDR2 FQGNSA. V trimming: 6 bases; J trimming: 8 bases; junction bases outside the gene matches: 5. The CDR3 consists of 13 residues. DNA of the CDR3: TGTGCCAGCAGTTGGGACAGGGGGGGCGGCTACACCTTC. Translation: CASSWDRGGGYTF.